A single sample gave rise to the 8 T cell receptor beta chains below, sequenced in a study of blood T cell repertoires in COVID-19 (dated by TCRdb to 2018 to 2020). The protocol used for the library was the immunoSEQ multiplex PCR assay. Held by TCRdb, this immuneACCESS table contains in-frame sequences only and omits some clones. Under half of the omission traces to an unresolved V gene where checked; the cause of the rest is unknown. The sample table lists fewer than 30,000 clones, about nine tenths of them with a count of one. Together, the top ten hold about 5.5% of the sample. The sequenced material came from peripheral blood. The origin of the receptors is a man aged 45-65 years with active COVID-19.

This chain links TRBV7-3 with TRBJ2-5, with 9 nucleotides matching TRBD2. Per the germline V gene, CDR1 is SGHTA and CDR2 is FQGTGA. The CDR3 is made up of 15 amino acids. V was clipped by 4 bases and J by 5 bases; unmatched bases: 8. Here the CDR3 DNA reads TGTGCCAGCAGCTCCTCCGGGACTAGCAGGGAGACCCAGTACTTC. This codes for CASSSSGTSRETQYF.

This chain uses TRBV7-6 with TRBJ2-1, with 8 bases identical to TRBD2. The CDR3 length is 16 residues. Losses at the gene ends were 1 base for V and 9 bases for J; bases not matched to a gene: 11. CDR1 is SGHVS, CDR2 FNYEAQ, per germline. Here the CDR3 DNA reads TGTGCCAGCAGCTTAGGCTTTGCGGGAGGAAGGGTTGAGCAGTTCTTC. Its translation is CASSLGFAGGRVEQFF.

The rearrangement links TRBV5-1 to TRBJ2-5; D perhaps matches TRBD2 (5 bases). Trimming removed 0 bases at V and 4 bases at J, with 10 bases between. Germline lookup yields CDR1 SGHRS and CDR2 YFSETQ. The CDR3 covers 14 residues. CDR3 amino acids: CASSLEGEGETQYF. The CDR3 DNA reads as TGCGCCAGCAGCTTGGAGGGAGAAGGAGAGACCCAGTACTTC.

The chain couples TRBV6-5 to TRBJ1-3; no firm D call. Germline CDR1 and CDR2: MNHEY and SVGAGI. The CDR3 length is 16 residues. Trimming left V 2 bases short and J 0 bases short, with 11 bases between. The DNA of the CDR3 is TGTGCCAGCAGTTACGGCCAGGTCCACTCTGGAAACACCATATATTTT. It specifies CASSYGQVHSGNTIYF.

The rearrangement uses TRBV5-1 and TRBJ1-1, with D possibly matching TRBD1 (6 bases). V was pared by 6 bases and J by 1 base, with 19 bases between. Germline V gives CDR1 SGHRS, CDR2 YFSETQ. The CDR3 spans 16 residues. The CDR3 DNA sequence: TGCGCCAGCATGAAACAGGGCCATACACAGAACACTGAAGCTTTCTTT. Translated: CASMKQGHTQNTEAFF. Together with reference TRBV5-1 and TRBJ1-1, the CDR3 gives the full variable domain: KAGVTQTPRYLIKTRGQQVTLSCSPISGHRSVSWYQQTPGQGLQFLFEYFSETQRNKGNFPGRFSGRQFSNSRSEMNVSTLELGDSALYLCASMKQGHTQNTEAFFGQGTRLTVV.

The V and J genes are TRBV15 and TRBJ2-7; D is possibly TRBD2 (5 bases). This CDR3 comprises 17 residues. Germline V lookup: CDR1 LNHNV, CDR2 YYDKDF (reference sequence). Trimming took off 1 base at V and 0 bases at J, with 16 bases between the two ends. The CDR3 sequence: CATSRGSGLLNSYEQYF. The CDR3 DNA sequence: TGTGCCACCAGCAGAGGGTCTGGACTTCTTAACTCCTACGAGCAGTACTTC.

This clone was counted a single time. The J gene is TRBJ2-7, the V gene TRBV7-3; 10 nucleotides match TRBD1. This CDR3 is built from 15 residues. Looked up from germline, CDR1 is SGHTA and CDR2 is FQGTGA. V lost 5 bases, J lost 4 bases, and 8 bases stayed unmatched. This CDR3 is CASSLAGTGEYEQYF. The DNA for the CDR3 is TGTGCCAGCAGCCTCGCCGGGACAGGGGAGTACGAGCAGTACTTC.

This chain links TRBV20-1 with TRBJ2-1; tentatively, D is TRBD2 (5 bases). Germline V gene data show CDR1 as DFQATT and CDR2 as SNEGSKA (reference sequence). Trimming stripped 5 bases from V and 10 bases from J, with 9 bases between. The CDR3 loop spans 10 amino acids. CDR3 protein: CSARLLEQFF. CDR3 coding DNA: TGCAGTGCTCGACTACTAGAGCAGTTCTTC.